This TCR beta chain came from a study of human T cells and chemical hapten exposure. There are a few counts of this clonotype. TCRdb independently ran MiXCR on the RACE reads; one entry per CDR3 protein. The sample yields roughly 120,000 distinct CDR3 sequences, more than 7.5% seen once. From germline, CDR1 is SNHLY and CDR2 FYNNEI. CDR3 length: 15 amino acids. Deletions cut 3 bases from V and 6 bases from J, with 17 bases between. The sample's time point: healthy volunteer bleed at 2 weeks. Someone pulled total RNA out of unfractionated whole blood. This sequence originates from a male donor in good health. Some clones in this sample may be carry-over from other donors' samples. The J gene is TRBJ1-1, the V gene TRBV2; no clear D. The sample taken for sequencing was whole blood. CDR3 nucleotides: TGTGCCAGCAGTGAGGGAAAATTGGGATACGCTGAAGCTTTCTTT. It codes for CASSEGKLGYAEAFF.